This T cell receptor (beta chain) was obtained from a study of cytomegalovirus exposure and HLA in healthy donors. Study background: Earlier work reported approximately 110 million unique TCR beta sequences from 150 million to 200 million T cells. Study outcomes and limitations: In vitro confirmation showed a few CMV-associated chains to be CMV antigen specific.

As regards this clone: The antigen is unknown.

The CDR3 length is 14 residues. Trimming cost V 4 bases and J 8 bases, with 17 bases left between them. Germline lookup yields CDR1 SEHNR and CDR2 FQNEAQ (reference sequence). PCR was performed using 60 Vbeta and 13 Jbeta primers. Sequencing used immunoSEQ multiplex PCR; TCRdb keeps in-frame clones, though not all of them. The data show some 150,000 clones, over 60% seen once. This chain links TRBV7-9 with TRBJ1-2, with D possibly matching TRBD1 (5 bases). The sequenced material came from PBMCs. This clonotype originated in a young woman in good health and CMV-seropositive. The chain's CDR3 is CASSSISGGWGYTF. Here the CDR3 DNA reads TGTGCCAGCAGCTCGATCAGCGGGGGGTGGGGCTACACCTTC.